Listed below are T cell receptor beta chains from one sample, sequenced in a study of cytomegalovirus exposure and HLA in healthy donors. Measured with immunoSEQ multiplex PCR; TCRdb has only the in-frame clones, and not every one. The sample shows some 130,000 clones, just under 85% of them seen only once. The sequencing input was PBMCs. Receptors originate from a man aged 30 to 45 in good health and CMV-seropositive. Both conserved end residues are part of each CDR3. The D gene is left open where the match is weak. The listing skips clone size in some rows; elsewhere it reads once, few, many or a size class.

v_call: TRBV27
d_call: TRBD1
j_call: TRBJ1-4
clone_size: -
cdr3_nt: TGTGCCAGCAGTTTGGCGGGACAGGGGAGGGAAAAACTGTTTTTT
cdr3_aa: CASSLAGQGREKLFF

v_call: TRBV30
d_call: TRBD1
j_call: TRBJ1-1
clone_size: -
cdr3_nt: TGTGCCTGGAGTGTTCGACAGGGTACCCTCCTGAACACTGAAGCTTTCTTT
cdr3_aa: CAWSVRQGTLLNTEAFF

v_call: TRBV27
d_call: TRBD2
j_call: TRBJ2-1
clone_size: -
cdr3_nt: TGTGCCAGCAGTTCAGGGTCTCATCGGCCTAGCGGTAATGAGCAGTTCTTC
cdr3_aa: CASSSGSHRPSGNEQFF

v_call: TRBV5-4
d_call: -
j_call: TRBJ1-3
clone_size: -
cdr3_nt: TGTGCCAGCAGCTTGAGGGGAAGGTCTGGAAACACCATATATTTT
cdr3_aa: CASSLRGRSGNTIYF

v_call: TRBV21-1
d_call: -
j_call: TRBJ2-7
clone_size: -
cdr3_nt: TGTGCCTGTCTAGCGGGAGTCTACGAGCAGTACTTC
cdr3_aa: CACLAGVYEQYF

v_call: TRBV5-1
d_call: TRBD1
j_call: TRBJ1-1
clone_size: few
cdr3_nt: TGCGCCAGCAGCTTCCAGACAGGGAACTATCCTGAAGCTTTCTTT
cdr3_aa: CASSFQTGNYPEAFF

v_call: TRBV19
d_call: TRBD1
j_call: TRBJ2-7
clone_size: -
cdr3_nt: TGTGCCAGTAGTGTAGACAGGGGGCTAGACTACGAGCAGTACTTC
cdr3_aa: CASSVDRGLDYEQYF

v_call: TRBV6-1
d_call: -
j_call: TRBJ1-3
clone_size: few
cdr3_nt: TGTGCCAGCACCAGCGGGACGTCCGGAAACACCATATATTTT
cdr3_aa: CASTSGTSGNTIYF

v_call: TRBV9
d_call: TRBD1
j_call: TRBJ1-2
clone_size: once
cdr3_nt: TGTGCCAGCAGCTCAAGATGGGACAGGGGTCCCAACTATGGCTACACCTTC
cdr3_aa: CASSSRWDRGPNYGYTF

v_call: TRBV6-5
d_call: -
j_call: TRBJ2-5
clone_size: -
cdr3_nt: TGTGCCAGCAGCCGGGACAACCAAGAGACCCAGTACTTC
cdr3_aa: CASSRDNQETQYF

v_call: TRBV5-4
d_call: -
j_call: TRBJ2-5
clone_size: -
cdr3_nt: TGTGCCAGCAGCTCACCCAAGAGCACGCAAGAGACCCAGTACTTC
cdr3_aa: CASSSPKSTQETQYF

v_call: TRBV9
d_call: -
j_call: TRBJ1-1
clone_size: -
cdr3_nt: TGTGCCAGCAGCGCCGAAACAGGGTACACTGAAGCTTTCTTT
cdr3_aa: CASSAETGYTEAFF

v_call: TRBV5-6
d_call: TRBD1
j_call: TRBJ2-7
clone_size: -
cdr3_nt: TGTGCCAGCAGCCCGGCCGGGACAGCCCCCTCCTCAGGCGGGTACTTC
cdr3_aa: CASSPAGTAPSSGGYF

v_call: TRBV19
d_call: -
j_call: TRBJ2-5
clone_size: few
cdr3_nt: TGTGCCAGTAGTCCGGGACTCCAAGAGACCCAGTACTTC
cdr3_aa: CASSPGLQETQYF

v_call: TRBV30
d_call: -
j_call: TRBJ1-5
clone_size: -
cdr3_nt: TGTGCCTGGAGTGGGGGGGTAAATCAGCCCCAGCATTTT
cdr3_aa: CAWSGGVNQPQHF

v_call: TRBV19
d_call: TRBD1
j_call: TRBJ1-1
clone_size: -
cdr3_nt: TGTGCCAGTACCCCGATCAGAGCAGGGGGTACTGAAGCTTTCTTT
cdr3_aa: CASTPIRAGGTEAFF

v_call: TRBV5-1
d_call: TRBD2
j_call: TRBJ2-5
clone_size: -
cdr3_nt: TGCGCCAGCAGCTTGGGATCTAGCGGGGGCCAAGAGACCCAGTACTTC
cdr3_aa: CASSLGSSGGQETQYF

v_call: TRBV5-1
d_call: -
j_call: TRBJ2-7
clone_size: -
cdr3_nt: TGCGCCAGCTCTAGTACTGGGGGGGCCAATCTCGAGCAGTACTTC
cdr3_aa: CASSSTGGANLEQYF

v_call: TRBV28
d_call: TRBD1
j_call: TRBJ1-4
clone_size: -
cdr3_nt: TGTGCCAGCAGTTTATCCCCAGGGGGCGGTTTTGAAAAACTGTTTTTT
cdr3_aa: CASSLSPGGGFEKLFF

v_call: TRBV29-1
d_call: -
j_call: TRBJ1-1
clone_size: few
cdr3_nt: TGCAGCGTTGACTCAGGGCCTGAAGCTTTCTTT
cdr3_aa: CSVDSGPEAFF

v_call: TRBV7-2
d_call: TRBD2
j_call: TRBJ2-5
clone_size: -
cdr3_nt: TGTGCCAGCAGTTCCGGACTAGCGGGGGTGGCCCAGTACTTC
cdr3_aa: CASSSGLAGVAQYF

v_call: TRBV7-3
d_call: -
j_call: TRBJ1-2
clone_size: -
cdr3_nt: TGTGCCAGCAGCTTAGACCCCCTCGGACAGAATGGCTACACCTTC
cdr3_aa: CASSLDPLGQNGYTF

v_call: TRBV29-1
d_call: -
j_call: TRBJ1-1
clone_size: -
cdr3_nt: TGCAGCGTTTTACAGGGCGAGACTGAAGCTTTCTTT
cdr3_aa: CSVLQGETEAFF

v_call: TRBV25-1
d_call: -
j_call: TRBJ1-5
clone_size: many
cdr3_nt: TGTGCCAGCAGTGAATATCATAGGAGTCAGCCCCAGCATTTT
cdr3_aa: CASSEYHRSQPQHF

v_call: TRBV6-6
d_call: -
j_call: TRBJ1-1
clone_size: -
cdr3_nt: TGTGCCAGCAGTTCCTTGAGCAACACTGAAGCTTTCTTT
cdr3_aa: CASSSLSNTEAFF

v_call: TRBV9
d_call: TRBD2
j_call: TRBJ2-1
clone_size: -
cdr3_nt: TGTGCCAGCAGCTTGACCGGGACTAGCGCGAACAATGAGCAGTTCTTC
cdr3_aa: CASSLTGTSANNEQFF

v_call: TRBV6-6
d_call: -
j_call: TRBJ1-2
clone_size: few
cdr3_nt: TGTGCCAGCGGGCAGGGGATGGGGGGCTACACCTTC
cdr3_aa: CASGQGMGGYTF

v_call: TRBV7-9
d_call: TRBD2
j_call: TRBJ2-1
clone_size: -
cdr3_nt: TGTGCCAGCAGCTTGGCGGGAGGATTGAATGAGCAGTTCTTC
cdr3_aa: CASSLAGGLNEQFF

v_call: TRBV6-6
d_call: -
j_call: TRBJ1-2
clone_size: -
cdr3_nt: TGTGCCAGCCGCACGTCACAGGGAGGGTATGGCTACACCTTC
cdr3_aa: CASRTSQGGYGYTF

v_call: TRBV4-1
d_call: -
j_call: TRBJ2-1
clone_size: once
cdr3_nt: TGCGCCAGCAGCCTTCAGGGACTCTTAAACAATGAGCAGTTCTTC
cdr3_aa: CASSLQGLLNNEQFF

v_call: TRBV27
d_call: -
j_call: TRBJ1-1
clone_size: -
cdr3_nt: TGTGCCAGCAGTTTAGCGGTGGCGAACACTGAAGCTTTCTTT
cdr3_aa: CASSLAVANTEAFF

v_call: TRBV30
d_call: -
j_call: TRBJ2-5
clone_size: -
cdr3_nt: TGTGCCTGGAGTTCAGGGAACAGGCACGGGGAGACCCAGTACTTC
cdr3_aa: CAWSSGNRHGETQYF

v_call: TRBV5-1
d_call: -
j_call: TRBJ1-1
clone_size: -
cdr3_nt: TGCGCCAGCAGCTTGGGACAGTGGACTGAAGCTTTCTTT
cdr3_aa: CASSLGQWTEAFF

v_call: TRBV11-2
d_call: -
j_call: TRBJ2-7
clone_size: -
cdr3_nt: TGTGCCAGCACTTTACCAAGCGGGCCAGCCGGGATCTCCTACGAGCAGTACTTC
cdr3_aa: CASTLPSGPAGISYEQYF

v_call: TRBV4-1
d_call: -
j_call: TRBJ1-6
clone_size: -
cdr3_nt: TGCGCCAGCAGCCTAAACAGGTTTCCTAATTCACCCCTCCACTTT
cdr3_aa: CASSLNRFPNSPLHF

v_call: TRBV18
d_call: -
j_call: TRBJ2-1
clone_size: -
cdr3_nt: TGTGCCAGCTCGGCGGGACTCAGGAGCTCCTACAATGAGCAGTTCTTC
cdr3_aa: CASSAGLRSSYNEQFF

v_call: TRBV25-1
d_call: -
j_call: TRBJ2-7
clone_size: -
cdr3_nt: TGTGCCAGCAGTGAATTGAGCGGGCCCTACGAGCAGTACTTC
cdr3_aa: CASSELSGPYEQYF

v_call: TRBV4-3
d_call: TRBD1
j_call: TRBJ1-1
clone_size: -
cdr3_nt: TGCGCCAGCAGCCGCAGGCAGGGGGACACTGAAGCTTTCTTT
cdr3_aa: CASSRRQGDTEAFF

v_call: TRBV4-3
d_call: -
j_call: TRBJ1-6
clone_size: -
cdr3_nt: TGCGCCAGCAGCCTCCTCGGCGGGACGGGTGGCGTGAAGTCACCCCTCCACTTT
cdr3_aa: CASSLLGGTGGVKSPLHF

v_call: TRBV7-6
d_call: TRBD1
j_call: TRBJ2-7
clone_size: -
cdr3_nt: TGTGCCAGCAGCGCCGGGACAGGGTACGAGCAGTACTTC
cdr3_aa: CASSAGTGYEQYF

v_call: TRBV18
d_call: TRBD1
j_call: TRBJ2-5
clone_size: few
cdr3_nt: TGTGCCAGCTCACTAAGCACAGGGGGCGCGAACGACTTC
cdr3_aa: CASSLSTGGANDF

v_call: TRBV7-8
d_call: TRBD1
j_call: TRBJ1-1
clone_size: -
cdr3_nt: TGTGCCAGCAGCACCGGGACAGGGCGGCCTGAAGCTTTCTTT
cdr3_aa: CASSTGTGRPEAFF

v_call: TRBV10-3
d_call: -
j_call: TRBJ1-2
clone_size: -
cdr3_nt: TGTGCCATCAGTGATGGGGGGTCCCAGGTGGACTATGGCTACACCTTC
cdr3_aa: CAISDGGSQVDYGYTF

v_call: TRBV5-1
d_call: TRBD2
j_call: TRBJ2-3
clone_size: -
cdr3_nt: TGCGCCAGCAGCTTGAGGCCCCTACTAGCGTCGACCACAGATACGCAGTATTTT
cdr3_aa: CASSLRPLLASTTDTQYF

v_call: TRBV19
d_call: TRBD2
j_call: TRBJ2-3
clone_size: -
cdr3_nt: TGTGCCAGTAGTCTGGCCGGGACTAGGAGCACAGATACGCAGTATTTT
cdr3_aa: CASSLAGTRSTDTQYF

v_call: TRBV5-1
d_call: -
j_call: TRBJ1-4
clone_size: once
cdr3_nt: TGCGCCAGCAGCCCCCGGGAGGGTAATGAAAAACTGTTTTTT
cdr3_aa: CASSPREGNEKLFF

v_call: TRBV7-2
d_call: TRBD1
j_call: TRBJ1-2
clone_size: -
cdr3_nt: TGTGCCAGCAGCCCCCGGCAGGGGGCGCCCCCGGTGGAAGGCTACACCTTC
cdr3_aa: CASSPRQGAPPVEGYTF

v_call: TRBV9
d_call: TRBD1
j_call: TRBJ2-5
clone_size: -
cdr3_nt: TGTGCCAGCAGCAAAACACAGGGGAAGGAGACCCAGTACTTC
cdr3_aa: CASSKTQGKETQYF

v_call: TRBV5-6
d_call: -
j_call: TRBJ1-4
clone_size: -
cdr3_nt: TGTGCCAGCAGCTCATACCGGGACTTGGCTAATGAAAAACTGTTTTTT
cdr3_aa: CASSSYRDLANEKLFF

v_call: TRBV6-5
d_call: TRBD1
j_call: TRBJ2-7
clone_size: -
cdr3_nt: TGTGCCAGCACCTTAAGGACACAGGGGATTCTCGAGCAGTACTTC
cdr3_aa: CASTLRTQGILEQYF

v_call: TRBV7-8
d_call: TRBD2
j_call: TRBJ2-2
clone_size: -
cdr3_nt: TGTGCCAGCAGCTCCGGGACTAGCGTTCGGACCGGGGAGCTGTTTTTT
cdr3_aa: CASSSGTSVRTGELFF

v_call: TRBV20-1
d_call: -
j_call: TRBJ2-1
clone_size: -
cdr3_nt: TGCAGTGCTAGCCGACAGGGAGGGCAGTTCTTC
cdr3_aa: CSASRQGGQFF

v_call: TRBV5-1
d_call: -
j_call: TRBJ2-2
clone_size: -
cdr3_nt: TGCGCCAGCAGCTTGTATCCAGGGACCGGGGAGCTGTTTTTT
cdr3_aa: CASSLYPGTGELFF

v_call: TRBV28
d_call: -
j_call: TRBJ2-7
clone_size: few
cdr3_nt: TGTGCCAGCACCCCGTCTAGGCTCGAGCAGTACTTC
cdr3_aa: CASTPSRLEQYF